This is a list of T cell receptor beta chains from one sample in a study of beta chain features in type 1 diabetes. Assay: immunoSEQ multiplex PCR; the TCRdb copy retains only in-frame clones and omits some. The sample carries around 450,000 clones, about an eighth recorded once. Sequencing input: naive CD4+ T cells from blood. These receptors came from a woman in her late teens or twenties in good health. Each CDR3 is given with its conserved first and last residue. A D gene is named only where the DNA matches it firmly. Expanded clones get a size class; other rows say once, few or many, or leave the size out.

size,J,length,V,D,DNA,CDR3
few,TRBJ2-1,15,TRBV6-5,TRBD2,TGTGCCAGCAGTTTCGCGGGAGGCTCCTACAATGAGCAGTTCTTC,CASSFAGGSYNEQFF
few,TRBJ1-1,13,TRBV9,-,TGTGCCAGCAAGAGTCAGGGGAACACTGAAGCTTTCTTT,CASKSQGNTEAFF
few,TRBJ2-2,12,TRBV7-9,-,TGTGCCAGCAGCTTTAGGACCGGGGAGCTGTTTTTT,CASSFRTGELFF
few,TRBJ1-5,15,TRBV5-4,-,TGTGCCAGCAGCTCACAAATAGGGAGCAATCAGCCCCAGCATTTT,CASSSQIGSNQPQHF
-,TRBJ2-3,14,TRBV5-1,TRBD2,TGCGCCAGCAGCATAGCGGGAAGCACAGATACGCAGTATTTT,CASSIAGSTDTQYF
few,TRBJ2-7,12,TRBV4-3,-,TGCGCCAGCAGCCAAGAGGGCTACGAGCAGTACTTC,CASSQEGYEQYF
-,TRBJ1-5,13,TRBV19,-,TGTGCCAGTAGTATTACGCGAGCGGAGCCCCAGCATTTT,CASSITRAEPQHF
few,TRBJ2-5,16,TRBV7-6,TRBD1,TGTGCCAGCAGCTACGTCCCGGCCAGGACAGGGGAGACCCAGTACTTC,CASSYVPARTGETQYF
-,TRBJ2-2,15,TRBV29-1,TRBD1,TGCAGCGTCCGGAGGACAGGGGGCCGGACCGGGGAGCTGTTTTTT,CSVRRTGGRTGELFF
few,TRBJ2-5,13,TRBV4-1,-,TGCGCCAGCAGCCTAGCGTGGCAAGAGACCCAGTACTTC,CASSLAWQETQYF
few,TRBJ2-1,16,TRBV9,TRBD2,TGTGCCAGCACCCCGGGACTAGCGGGGGAGTACAATGAGCAGTTCTTC,CASTPGLAGEYNEQFF
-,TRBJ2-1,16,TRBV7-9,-,TGTGCCAGCCTACCGAGGGTTTGGGGCTCCTACAATGAGCAGTTCTTC,CASLPRVWGSYNEQFF
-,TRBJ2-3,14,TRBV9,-,TGTGCCAGCAGCGTAGGGGCAGGAGCAGATACGCAGTATTTT,CASSVGAGADTQYF
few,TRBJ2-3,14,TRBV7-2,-,TGTGCCAGCAGCTTAGCCATAAACACAGATACGCAGTATTTT,CASSLAINTDTQYF
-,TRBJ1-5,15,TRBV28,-,TGTGCCAGCAGTTTGGCCGAGGGCGCCAATCAGCCCCAGCATTTT,CASSLAEGANQPQHF
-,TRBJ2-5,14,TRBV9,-,TGTGCCAGCAGCCCTCTAGGGACCCAAGAGACCCAGTACTTC,CASSPLGTQETQYF
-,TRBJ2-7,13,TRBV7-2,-,TGTGCCAGCAGCTTAGGGACCGCGGGCGAGCAGTACTTC,CASSLGTAGEQYF
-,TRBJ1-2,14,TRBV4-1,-,TGCGCCAGCAGCCAAGACTTGCAGGTCTATGGCTACACCTTC,CASSQDLQVYGYTF
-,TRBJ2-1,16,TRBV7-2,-,TGTGCCAGCAGCTTATTTGCTAGTCTTATTGACAATGAGCAGTTCTTC,CASSLFASLIDNEQFF
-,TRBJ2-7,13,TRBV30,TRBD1,TGTGCCTGGAGGGGACAGGGGGCCCACGAGCAGTACTTC,CAWRGQGAHEQYF